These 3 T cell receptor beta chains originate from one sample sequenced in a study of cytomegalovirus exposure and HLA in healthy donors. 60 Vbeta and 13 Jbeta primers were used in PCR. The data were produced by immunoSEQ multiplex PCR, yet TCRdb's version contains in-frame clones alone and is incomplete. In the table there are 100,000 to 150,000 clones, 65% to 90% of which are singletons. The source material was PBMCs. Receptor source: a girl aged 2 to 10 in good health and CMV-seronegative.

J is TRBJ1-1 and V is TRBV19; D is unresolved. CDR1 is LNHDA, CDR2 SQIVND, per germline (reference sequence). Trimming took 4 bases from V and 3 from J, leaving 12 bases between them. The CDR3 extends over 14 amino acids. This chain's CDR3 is CASSTGWMDTEAFF. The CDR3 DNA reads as TGTGCCAGTAGTACCGGGTGGATGGACACTGAAGCTTTCTTT.

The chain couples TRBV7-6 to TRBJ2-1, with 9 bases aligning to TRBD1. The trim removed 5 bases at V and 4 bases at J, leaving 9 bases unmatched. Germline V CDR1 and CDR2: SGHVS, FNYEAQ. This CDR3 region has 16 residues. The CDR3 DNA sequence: TGTGCCAGCAGCCTCTATCCGGGACAGGGTTACAATGAGCAGTTCTTC. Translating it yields CASSLYPGQGYNEQFF.

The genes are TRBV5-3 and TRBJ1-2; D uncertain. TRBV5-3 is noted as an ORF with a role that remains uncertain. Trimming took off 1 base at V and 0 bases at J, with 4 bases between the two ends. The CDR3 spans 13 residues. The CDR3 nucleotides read TGTGCCAGAAGCTTGACAGCTAACTATGGCTACACCTTC. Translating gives CARSLTANYGYTF.